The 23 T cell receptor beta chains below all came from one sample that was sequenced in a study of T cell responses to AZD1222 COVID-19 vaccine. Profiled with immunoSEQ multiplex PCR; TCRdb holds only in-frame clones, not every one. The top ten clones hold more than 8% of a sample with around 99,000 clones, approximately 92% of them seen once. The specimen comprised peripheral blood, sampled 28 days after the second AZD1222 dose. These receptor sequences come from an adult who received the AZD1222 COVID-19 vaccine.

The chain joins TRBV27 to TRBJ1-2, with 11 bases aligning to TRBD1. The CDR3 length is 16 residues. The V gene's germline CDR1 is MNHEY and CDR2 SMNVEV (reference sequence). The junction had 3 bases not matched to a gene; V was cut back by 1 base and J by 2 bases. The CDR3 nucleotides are TGTGCCAGCAGTTTATTGGGGACAGGGGGAAACTATGGCTACACCTTC. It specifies CASSLLGTGGNYGYTF.

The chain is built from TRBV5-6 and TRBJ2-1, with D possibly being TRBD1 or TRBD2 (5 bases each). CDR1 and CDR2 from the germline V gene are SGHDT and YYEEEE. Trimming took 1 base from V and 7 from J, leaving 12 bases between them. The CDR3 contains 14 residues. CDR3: CASSLRGPPNEQFF. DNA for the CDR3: TGTGCCAGCAGCTTGCGGGGACCGCCGAATGAGCAGTTCTTC.

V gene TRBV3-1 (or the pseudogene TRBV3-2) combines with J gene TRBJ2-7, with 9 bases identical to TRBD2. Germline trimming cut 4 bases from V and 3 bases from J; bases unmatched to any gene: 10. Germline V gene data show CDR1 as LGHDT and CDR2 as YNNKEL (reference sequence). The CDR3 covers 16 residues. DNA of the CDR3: TGTGCCAGCAGCCCGCTCACTAGCGGGTACGGCTACGAGCAGTACTTC. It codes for CASSPLTSGYGYEQYF.

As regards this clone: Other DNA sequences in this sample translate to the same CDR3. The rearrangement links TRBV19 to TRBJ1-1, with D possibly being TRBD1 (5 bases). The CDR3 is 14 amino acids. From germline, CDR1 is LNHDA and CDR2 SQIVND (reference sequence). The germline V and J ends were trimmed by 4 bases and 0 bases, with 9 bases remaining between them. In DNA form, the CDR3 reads TGTGCCAGTAGTACCGGGACTGTGAACACTGAAGCTTTCTTT. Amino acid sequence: CASSTGTVNTEAFF.

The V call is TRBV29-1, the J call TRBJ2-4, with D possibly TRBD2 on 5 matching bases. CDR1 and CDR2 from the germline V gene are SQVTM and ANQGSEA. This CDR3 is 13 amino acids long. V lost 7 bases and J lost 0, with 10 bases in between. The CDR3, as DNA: TGCAGCGGGGGAGATATAGCCAAAAACATTCAGTACTTC. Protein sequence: CSGGDIAKNIQYF.

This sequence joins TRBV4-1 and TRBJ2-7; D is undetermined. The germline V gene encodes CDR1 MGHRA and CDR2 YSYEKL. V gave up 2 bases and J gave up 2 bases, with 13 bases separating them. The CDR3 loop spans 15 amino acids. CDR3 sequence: CASSQNSDGAYEQYF. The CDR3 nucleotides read TGCGCCAGCAGCCAAAACAGCGACGGAGCCTACGAGCAGTACTTC.

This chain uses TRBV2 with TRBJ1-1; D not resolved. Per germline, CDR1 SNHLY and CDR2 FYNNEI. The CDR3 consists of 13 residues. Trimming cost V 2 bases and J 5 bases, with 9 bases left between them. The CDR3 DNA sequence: TGTGCCAGCAGTGAACAGGATTTGACTGAAGCTTTCTTT. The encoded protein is CASSEQDLTEAFF.

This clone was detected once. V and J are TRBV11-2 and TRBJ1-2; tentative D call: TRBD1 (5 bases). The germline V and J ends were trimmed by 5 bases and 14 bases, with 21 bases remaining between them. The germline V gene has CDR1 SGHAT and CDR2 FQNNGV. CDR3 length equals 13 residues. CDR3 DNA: TGTGCCAGCAGCACCGTGGGAGGGGTGTCAGGGACCTTC. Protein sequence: CASSTVGGVSGTF. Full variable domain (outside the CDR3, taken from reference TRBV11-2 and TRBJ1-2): EAGVAQSPRYKIIEKRQSVAFWCNPISGHATLYWYQQILGQGPKLLIQFQNNGVVDDSQLPKDRFSAERLKGVDSTLKIQPAKLEDSAVYLCASSTVGGVSGTFGSGTRLTVV.

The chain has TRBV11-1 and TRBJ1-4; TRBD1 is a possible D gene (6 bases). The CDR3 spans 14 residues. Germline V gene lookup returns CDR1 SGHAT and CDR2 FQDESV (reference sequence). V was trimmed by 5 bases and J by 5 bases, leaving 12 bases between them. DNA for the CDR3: TGTGCCAGCAGCCGGACAGATAAAAATGAAAAACTGTTTTTT. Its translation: CASSRTDKNEKLFF.

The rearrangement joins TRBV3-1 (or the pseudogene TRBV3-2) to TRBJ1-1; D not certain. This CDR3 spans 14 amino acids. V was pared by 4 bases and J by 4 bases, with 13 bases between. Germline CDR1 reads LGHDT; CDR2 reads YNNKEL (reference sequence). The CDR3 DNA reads TGTGCCAGCAGCCGGAGTGGTCGACGCACTGAAGCTTTCTTT. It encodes CASSRSGRRTEAFF.

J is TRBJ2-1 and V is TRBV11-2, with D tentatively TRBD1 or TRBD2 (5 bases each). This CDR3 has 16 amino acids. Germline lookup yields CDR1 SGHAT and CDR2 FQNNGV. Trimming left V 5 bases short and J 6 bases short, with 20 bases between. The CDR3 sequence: CASSPFQLPRGNEQFF. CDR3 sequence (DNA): TGTGCCAGCAGCCCGTTCCAGCTCCCGAGGGGCAATGAGCAGTTCTTC. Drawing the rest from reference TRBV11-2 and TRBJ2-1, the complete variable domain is EAGVAQSPRYKIIEKRQSVAFWCNPISGHATLYWYQQILGQGPKLLIQFQNNGVVDDSQLPKDRFSAERLKGVDSTLKIQPAKLEDSAVYLCASSPFQLPRGNEQFFGPGTRLTVL.

The DNA of the CDR3 is TGTGCCAGCAGCGTAGTGGGCACTTCCTACGAGCAGTACTTC. Amino acids: CASSVVGTSYEQYF. The rearrangement links TRBV9 to TRBJ2-7; no clear D. Between the trimmed V and J ends, which lost 0 bases and 1 base, there was a span of 8 bases. The germline V gene encodes CDR1 SGDLS and CDR2 YYNGEE. CDR3 length: 14 residues.

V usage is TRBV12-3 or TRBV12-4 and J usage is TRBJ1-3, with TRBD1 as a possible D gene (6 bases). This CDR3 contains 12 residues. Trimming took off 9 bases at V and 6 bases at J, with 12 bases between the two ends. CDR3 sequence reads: CASGGLENTIYF. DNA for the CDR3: TGTGCCAGTGGGGGGCTCGAAAACACCATATATTTT.

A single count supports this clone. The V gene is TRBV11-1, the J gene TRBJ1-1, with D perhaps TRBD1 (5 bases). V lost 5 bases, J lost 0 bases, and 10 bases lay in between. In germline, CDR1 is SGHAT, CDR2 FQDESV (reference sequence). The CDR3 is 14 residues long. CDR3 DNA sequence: TGTGCCAGCAGCCCCGGGACGGTGAACACTGAAGCTTTCTTT. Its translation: CASSPGTVNTEAFF.

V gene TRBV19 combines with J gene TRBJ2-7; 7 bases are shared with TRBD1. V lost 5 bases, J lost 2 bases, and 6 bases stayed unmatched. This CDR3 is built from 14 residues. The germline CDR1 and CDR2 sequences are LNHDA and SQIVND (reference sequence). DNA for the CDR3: TGTGCCAGTAGTGTTCACAGGGGTCCCTACGAGCAGTACTTC. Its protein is CASSVHRGPYEQYF.

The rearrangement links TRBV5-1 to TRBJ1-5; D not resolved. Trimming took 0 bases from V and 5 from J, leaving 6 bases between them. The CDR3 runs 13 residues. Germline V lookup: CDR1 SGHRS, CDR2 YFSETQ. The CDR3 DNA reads TGCGCCAGCAGCTTGGGCGTAGATCAGCCCCAGCATTTT. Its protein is CASSLGVDQPQHF.

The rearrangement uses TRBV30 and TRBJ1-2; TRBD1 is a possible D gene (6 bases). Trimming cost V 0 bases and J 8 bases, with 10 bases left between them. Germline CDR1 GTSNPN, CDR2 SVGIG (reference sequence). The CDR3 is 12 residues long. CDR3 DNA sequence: TGTGCCTGGAGTGTAGGGGGGATGGGCTACACCTTC. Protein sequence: CAWSVGGMGYTF.

The CDR3 protein is CASSISDSSNQPQHF. CDR3 DNA: TGTGCCAGTAGTATTTCGGACAGCAGCAATCAGCCCCAGCATTTT. The chain couples TRBV19 to TRBJ1-5, with D perhaps TRBD1 (6 bases). The CDR3 extends over 15 amino acids. Trimming left V 3 bases short and J 1 base short, with 10 bases between. Germline loops: CDR1 LNHDA, CDR2 SQIVND (reference sequence).

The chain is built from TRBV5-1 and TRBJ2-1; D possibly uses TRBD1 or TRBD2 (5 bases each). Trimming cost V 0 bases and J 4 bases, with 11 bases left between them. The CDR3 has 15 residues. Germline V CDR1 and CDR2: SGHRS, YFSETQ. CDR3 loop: CASSLGGDRYNEQFF. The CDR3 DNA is TGCGCCAGCAGCTTGGGTGGGGACCGATACAATGAGCAGTTCTTC.

CDR3 in DNA: TGCAGTGCTAGTCGGACTAGCGGGAACTACGAGCAGTACTTC. It is translated as CSASRTSGNYEQYF. V usage is TRBV20-1 and J usage is TRBJ2-7; TRBD2 matches 12 bases. With V trimmed by 3 bases and J by 3 bases, 3 bases remained unmatched. Germline V CDR1 and CDR2: DFQATT, SNEGSKA (reference sequence). The CDR3 contains 14 residues.

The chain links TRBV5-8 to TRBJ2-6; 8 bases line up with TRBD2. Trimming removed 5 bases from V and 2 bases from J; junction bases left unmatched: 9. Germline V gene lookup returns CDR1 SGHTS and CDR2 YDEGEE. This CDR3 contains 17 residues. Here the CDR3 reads CASRLSSGRTGANVLTF. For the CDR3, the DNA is TGTGCCAGCAGATTGTCGAGCGGGAGAACTGGGGCCAACGTCCTGACTTTC.

The CDR3: CATSRELAADQPQHF. The DNA of the CDR3 is TGTGCCACCAGCAGAGAGCTAGCTGCGGATCAGCCCCAGCATTTT. The chain couples TRBV15 to TRBJ1-5; D not certain. The germline V gene has CDR1 LNHNV and CDR2 YYDKDF (reference sequence). V lost 0 bases to trimming and J lost 5 bases, with 11 bases between them. This CDR3 is 15 amino acids long.

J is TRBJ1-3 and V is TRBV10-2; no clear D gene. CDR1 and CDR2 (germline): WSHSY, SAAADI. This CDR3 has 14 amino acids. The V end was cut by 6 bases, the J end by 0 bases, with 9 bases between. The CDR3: CASREGNSGNTIYF. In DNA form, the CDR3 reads TGCGCCAGCAGGGAGGGAAACTCTGGAAACACCATATATTTT.